This T cell receptor beta chain derives from a study of neurological immune-mediated disorders. It was by 5'RACE with 10-nucleotide random UMIs that the cDNA was made. MiXCR, applied by TCRdb to the 5' RACE reads, yields one record per CDR3 protein. This sample has 20,000 to 30,000 distinct CDR3 sequences, with 10% to 15% found just once. This clonotype has at least ten counts. What it recognizes is unknown. General study findings and limits: HTLV-1-associated myelopathy had the most TCR clonal expansion, while multiple sclerosis had the least, a level that fell below healthy controls. Subjects shared no identical expanded-clone CDR3 amino acid sequences, suggesting private TCR-beta repertoires in all groups.

Sequenced: PBMCs. This receptor was taken from a middle-aged woman with HTLV-1-associated myelopathy (HAM/TSP).

DNA of the CDR3: TGCGCCAGCAGCTTGTTACAGACGAACACTGAAGCTTTCTTT. Amino acid sequence: CASSLLQTNTEAFF. The chain couples TRBV5-1 to TRBJ1-1; D remains unclear. Germline V lookup: CDR1 SGHRS, CDR2 YFSETQ. V dropped 1 base and J dropped 1 base, with 8 bases sitting between them. The CDR3 consists of 14 residues. The full variable domain, with the rest looked up from reference TRBV5-1 and TRBJ1-1, is KAGVTQTPRYLIKTRGQQVTLSCSPISGHRSVSWYQQTPGQGLQFLFEYFSETQRNKGNFPGRFSGRQFSNSRSEMNVSTLELGDSALYLCASSLLQTNTEAFFGQGTRLTVV.